A selection of T cell receptor beta chains follows, all from one sample in a study of CD4 T cells in relation to SARS-CoV-2 and coronaviruses. The protocol was immunoSEQ multiplex PCR, while the TCRdb copy is restricted to in-frame clones and leaves out a portion. The sample has some 65,000 clones, about 90% seen once; the top ten hold around 1.5%. Sequences were obtained from memory CD4+ T cells from PBMCs. These receptors all stem from a human donor in good health. The conserved cysteine and the conserved F or W are not part of the CDR3 here.

v_call cdr3_aa
TRBV5-1 ASSWGGPYNEQF
TRBV5-1 ASSGTGGRLGYGYT
TRBV5-1 ASSPGQGNQPQH
TRBV19 ASTRDRGYGYT
TRBV10-2 ASTPGGLGAEQF
TRBV3-1/TRBV3-2 ASSQDLAGGKETQY
TRBV5-3 ARSLAGTGATGELF
TRBV20-1 SARDSKTQY
TRBV11-2 ASSLEWQGWAGELF
TRBV7-9 ASSLGQGGSYNEQF
TRBV2 ASRLGQGGETQY